This T cell receptor beta chain is from a study of CD8 T cells in Susac syndrome. Overall study results and limits: The study recognized that the number of individuals in its TCR sequencing and HLA analysis was relatively small.

With respect to this clonotype: As yet, its antigen is unknown.

Germline assignment: CDR1 SNHLY and CDR2 FYNNEI. V was cut by 6 bases and J by 3 bases, with 11 bases left in between. The CDR3 is made up of 13 amino acids. CD8+ and CD4+ T cells taken from blood had their TCR beta sequenced. Reverse transcription of about 0.45 to 1 ug RNA was performed with random hexamers. TCRdb independently ran MiXCR on the immunoSEQ multiplex PCR reads; one entry per CDR3 protein. The top ten clones hold around 0.072% of a sample with 200,000 to 300,000 distinct CDR3 sequences, about 93% of them seen once. The origin of this receptor is a human donor with multiple sclerosis. The gene calls are TRBV2 and TRBJ2-5; weak D call: TRBD2 (6 bases). Material: CD4+ T cells from PBMCs. CDR3 in amino acids: CASRPWEEETQYF. The CDR3 DNA sequence: TGTGCCAGCAGGCCCTGGGAGGAAGAGACCCAGTACTTC.